The 19 T cell receptor beta chains below were found in one sample sequenced in a study of blood T cell repertoires in COVID-19. The assay was immunoSEQ multiplex PCR, and TCRdb's table has in-frame clones only and misses some. The table shows 30,000 to 35,000 clones, with 90% occurring only once. The specimen was peripheral blood. These receptor sequences come from a man of 80 years or more with acute or convalescent COVID-19.

The V and J genes are TRBV11-2 and TRBJ2-3; no firm D call. Germline CDR1 reads SGHAT; CDR2 reads FQNNGV. V lost 0 bases to trimming and J lost 3 bases, with 4 bases between them. The CDR3 loop spans 13 amino acids. The CDR3 coding sequence is TGTGCCAGCAGCTTAGACGCGACAGATACGCAGTATTTT. It yields the protein CASSLDATDTQYF. The whole variable domain, filled in from reference TRBV11-2 and TRBJ2-3, reads EAGVAQSPRYKIIEKRQSVAFWCNPISGHATLYWYQQILGQGPKLLIQFQNNGVVDDSQLPKDRFSAERLKGVDSTLKIQPAKLEDSAVYLCASSLDATDTQYFGPGTRLTVL.

This clone has a single count. The chain uses TRBV6-2 or TRBV6-3 and TRBJ1-6, with 7 bases lining up with TRBD1. Germline CDR1 reads MNHEY; CDR2 reads SVGEGT. With 6 bases clipped from V and 7 bases from J, the junction kept 12 bases outside the gene matches. The CDR3 extends over 16 amino acids. CDR3 coding DNA: TGTGCCAGCAGCTCCCCTGACAGGGCTGAGAATTCACCCCTCCACTTT. The encoded protein is CASSSPDRAENSPLHF.

This chain connects TRBV5-1 to TRBJ2-3, with 8 bases lining up with TRBD1. V lost 4 bases, J lost 4 bases, and 8 bases stayed unmatched. The germline V gene encodes CDR1 SGHRS and CDR2 YFSETQ. The CDR3 totals 15 residues. The DNA of the CDR3 is TGCGCCAGCAGCCAGGGACAGGTGGGGGCAGATACGCAGTATTTT. The encoded protein is CASSQGQVGADTQYF. The full variable domain, with the rest looked up from reference TRBV5-1 and TRBJ2-3, is KAGVTQTPRYLIKTRGQQVTLSCSPISGHRSVSWYQQTPGQGLQFLFEYFSETQRNKGNFPGRFSGRQFSNSRSEMNVSTLELGDSALYLCASSQGQVGADTQYFGPGTRLTVL.

The V and J genes are TRBV7-9 and TRBJ2-7; the D gene is possibly TRBD1 (6 bases). Germline V gene data show CDR1 as SEHNR and CDR2 as FQNEAQ (reference sequence). This CDR3 has 14 amino acids. V was shortened by 3 bases and J by 2 bases, with 11 bases between the two germline ends. The CDR3 sequence is CASSLAGQTYEQYF. CDR3 bases: TGTGCCAGCAGCTTGGCCGGACAGACCTACGAGCAGTACTTC. Together with reference TRBV7-9 and TRBJ2-7, the CDR3 gives the full variable domain: DTGVSQNPRHKITKRGQNVTFRCDPISEHNRLYWYRQTLGQGPEFLTYFQNEAQLEKSRLLSDRFSAERPKGSFSTLEIQRTEQGDSAMYLCASSLAGQTYEQYFGPGTRLTVT.

V gene TRBV19 combines with J gene TRBJ2-7, with 7 bases aligning to TRBD1. This CDR3 spans 14 amino acids. V trimming: 9 bases; J trimming: 0 bases; junction bases outside the gene matches: 8. Germline lookup yields CDR1 LNHDA and CDR2 SQIVND (reference sequence). Here the CDR3 DNA reads TGTGCCAGCAGGGACAGACTTACCTCCTACGAGCAGTACTTC. As protein: CASRDRLTSYEQYF. The complete variable domain, with remaining parts taken from reference TRBV19 and TRBJ2-7, reads DGGITQSPKYLFRKEGQNVTLSCEQNLNHDAMYWYRQDPGQGLRLIYYSQIVNDFQKGDIAEGYSVSREKKESFPLTVTSAQKNPTAFYLCASRDRLTSYEQYFGPGTRLTVT.

This chain connects TRBV18 to TRBJ1-2; no definite D call. The CDR3 is 15 residues long. Trimming left V 2 bases short and J 4 bases short, with 14 bases between. Looked up from germline, CDR1 is KGHSH and CDR2 is LQKENI. The CDR3 loop is CASSPGLTRSYGYTF. The CDR3 bases are TGTGCCAGCTCACCAGGTTTAACAAGATCCTATGGCTACACCTTC.

This chain uses TRBV6-2 or TRBV6-3 with TRBJ2-7; 8 nucleotides agree with TRBD1. Trimming took 2 bases from V and 3 from J; bases not matched to a gene: 9. Looked up from germline, CDR1 is MNHEY and CDR2 is SVGEGT. The CDR3 has 16 residues. The CDR3 loop reads CASSYGGGRGLYEQYF. CDR3 in DNA: TGTGCCAGCAGTTACGGTGGGGGCAGGGGGCTCTACGAGCAGTACTTC.

The chain uses TRBV27 and TRBJ1-1; D possibly corresponds to TRBD1 (5 bases). Germline assignment: CDR1 MNHEY and CDR2 SMNVEV (reference sequence). Trimming left V 6 bases short and J 7 bases short, with 15 bases between. This CDR3 is 13 amino acids long. CDR3 in DNA: TGTGCCAGCAGGGGGCGGTCTGCCTTTGAAGCTTTCTTT. It yields the protein CASRGRSAFEAFF.

The chain employs TRBV19 and TRBJ1-5; TRBD1 matches 8 bases. CDR3 length: 15 residues. Germline-derived CDR1 and CDR2 are LNHDA and SQIVND (reference sequence). The junction had 9 bases not matched to a gene; V was cut back by 5 bases and J by 6 bases. The CDR3 DNA sequence: TGTGCCAGTAGTCCTATGGCAGGGGGCGTTCAGCCCCAGCATTTT. Protein: CASSPMAGGVQPQHF.

The chain is built from TRBV28 and TRBJ1-2, with no clear D. Trimming shortened V by 8 bases and J by 4 bases, and 11 bases separated the two germline ends. CDR1 and CDR2 from the germline V gene are MDHEN and SYDVKM. This CDR3 spans 12 amino acids. The CDR3 spells CASRSTVYGYTF. DNA for the CDR3: TGTGCCAGCCGATCCACTGTCTATGGCTACACCTTC.

This chain links TRBV29-1 with TRBJ2-7; D unresolved. The germline CDR1 and CDR2 sequences are SQVTM and ANQGSEA. The CDR3 length is 11 residues. V lost 4 bases to trimming and J lost 1 base, with 5 bases between them. DNA of the CDR3: TGCAGCGTTGTCGGTTCCTACGAGCAGTACTTC. This encodes CSVVGSYEQYF.

V is TRBV7-8 and J is TRBJ1-5; no clear D gene. The V end was cut by 3 bases, the J end by 5 bases, with 11 bases between. The germline V gene encodes CDR1 SGHVS and CDR2 FQNEAQ. This CDR3 has 14 residues. The DNA for the CDR3 is TGTGCCAGCAGCTTTTCCGGGAAGGATCAGCCCCAGCATTTT. Its protein is CASSFSGKDQPQHF.

V and J are TRBV10-3 and TRBJ2-7; 7 nucleotides agree with TRBD2. Germline CDR1 and CDR2: ENHRY and SYGVKD. The J segment lost 0 bases and the V segment lost 5 bases, leaving 4 bases of the junction unmatched. This CDR3 region has 14 residues. This chain's CDR3 is CAISLGRGSYEQYF. The CDR3 DNA is TGTGCCATCAGTCTAGGGAGGGGCTCCTACGAGCAGTACTTC.

The chain is built from TRBV18 and TRBJ2-1, with D unclear. Trimming removed 1 base from V and 7 bases from J, with 8 bases in between. CDR1 KGHSH and CDR2 LQKENI come from the germline V gene. This CDR3 has 13 amino acids. CDR3 sequence: CASSPQNLNEQFF. CDR3 DNA: TGTGCCAGCTCACCACAAAACTTAAATGAGCAGTTCTTC.

V usage is TRBV7-2 and J usage is TRBJ1-1; D is uncertain. In germline, CDR1 is SGHTA, CDR2 FQGNSA. With 3 bases removed from V and 1 base from J, the gap between germline ends came to 9 bases. The CDR3 sequence is 14 residues long. CDR3 amino acids: CASSFIGGNTEAFF. CDR3 in DNA: TGTGCCAGCAGCTTCATTGGAGGGAACACTGAAGCTTTCTTT. Filled out from reference TRBV7-2 and TRBJ1-1, the complete variable domain reads GAGVSQSPSNKVTEKGKDVELRCDPISGHTALYWYRQSLGQGLEFLIYFQGNSAPDKSGLPSDRFSAERTGGSVSTLTIQRTQQEDSAVYLCASSFIGGNTEAFFGQGTRLTVV.

The rearrangement joins TRBV3-1 (or the pseudogene TRBV3-2) to TRBJ1-1; D unclear. Germline V gene lookup returns CDR1 LGHDT and CDR2 YNNKEL (reference sequence). V gave up 4 bases and J gave up 3 bases, with 9 bases separating them. The CDR3 runs to 13 residues. In nucleotides, the CDR3 is TGTGCCAGCAGCCCCACCCCGGACACTGAAGCTTTCTTT. Residues: CASSPTPDTEAFF.

The genes are TRBV15 and TRBJ1-4, with TRBD1 matching 9 bases. The CDR3 is 16 residues long. Germline lookup yields CDR1 LNHNV and CDR2 YYDKDF (reference sequence). The trim removed 3 bases at V and 7 bases at J, leaving 9 bases unmatched. CDR3 protein: CATSRGQGPAGEKLFF. The CDR3 bases are TGTGCCACCAGCAGGGGACAGGGCCCTGCGGGTGAAAAACTGTTTTTT.

V and J are TRBV5-1 and TRBJ2-2; 8 nucleotides align to TRBD1. This CDR3 contains 14 residues. Germline V gives CDR1 SGHRS, CDR2 YFSETQ. Trimming took 10 bases from V and 0 from J; bases not matched to a gene: 5. CDR3 DNA sequence: TGCGCCTCTTCGACAGGGGCGAACACCGGGGAGCTGTTTTTT. It specifies CASSTGANTGELFF. Together with reference TRBV5-1 and TRBJ2-2, the CDR3 gives the full variable domain: KAGVTQTPRYLIKTRGQQVTLSCSPISGHRSVSWYQQTPGQGLQFLFEYFSETQRNKGNFPGRFSGRQFSNSRSEMNVSTLELGDSALYLCASSTGANTGELFFGEGSRLTVL.

The rearrangement links TRBV24-1 to TRBJ2-3, with D maybe TRBD1 (5 bases). The V gene's germline CDR1 is KGHDR and CDR2 SFDVKD. V dropped 4 bases and J dropped 1 base, with 14 bases sitting between them. The CDR3 is 16 amino acids. CDR3 in DNA: TGTGCCACCAGTGAACCCTACAGGTACGGCACAGATACGCAGTATTTT. Translation: CATSEPYRYGTDTQYF.